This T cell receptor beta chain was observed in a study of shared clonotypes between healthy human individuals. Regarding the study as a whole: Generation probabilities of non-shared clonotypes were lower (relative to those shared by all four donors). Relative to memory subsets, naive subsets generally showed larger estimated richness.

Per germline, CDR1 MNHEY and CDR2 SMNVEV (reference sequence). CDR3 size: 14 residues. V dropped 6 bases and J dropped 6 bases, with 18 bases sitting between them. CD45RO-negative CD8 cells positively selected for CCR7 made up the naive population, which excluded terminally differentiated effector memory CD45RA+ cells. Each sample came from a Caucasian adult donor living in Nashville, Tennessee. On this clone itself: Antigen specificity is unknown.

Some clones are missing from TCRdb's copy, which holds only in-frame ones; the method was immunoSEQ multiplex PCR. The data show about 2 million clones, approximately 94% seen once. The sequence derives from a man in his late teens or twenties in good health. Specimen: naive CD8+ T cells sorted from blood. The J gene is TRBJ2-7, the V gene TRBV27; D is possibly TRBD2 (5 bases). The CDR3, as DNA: TGTGCCAGCAGCAACAACGGGAAGCTCCGCGAGCAGTACTTC. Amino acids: CASSNNGKLREQYF.